The rows below give T cell receptor beta chains drawn from one sample of a study of response to subunit inactivated influenza vaccine. Each CDR3 protein gets one entry after TCRdb re-called the RT-PCR reads with MiXCR. The repertoire holds 700,000 to 800,000 distinct CDR3 sequences, with less than 20% as singletons. Sequences were derived from PBMCs from blood, sampled approximately 5 days after vaccination. The receptors originated from a man between 50 and 59 years old who received an inactivated influenza vaccine. CDR3s include the opening cysteine and the closing phenylalanine or tryptophan. D genes are given only for firm matches. Expanded clones get a size class; other rows say once, few or many, or leave the size out.

J gene	D gene	clone size	V gene	CDR3 length	CDR3 DNA	CDR3 protein
TRBJ2-5	TRBD2	many	TRBV5-6	15	TGTGCCAGCAGCTTGGTTGGGACTAGAGAAGAGACCCAGTACTTC	CASSLVGTREETQYF
TRBJ2-3	NA	NA	TRBV10-3	16	TGTGCCATCAGTGTATCCTGGGGGGATAGCACAGATACGCAGTATTTT	CAISVSWGDSTDTQYF
TRBJ1-2	TRBD1	many	TRBV5-1	13	TGCGCCAGCAGCCCGGGACAGGGGAAGGGCTACACCTTC	CASSPGQGKGYTF
TRBJ2-7	TRBD2	few	TRBV25-1	13	TGTGCCAAAACGGCGGGGGGCTTGTACGAGCAGTACTTC	CAKTAGGLYEQYF
TRBJ2-7	NA	few	TRBV12-3/TRBV12-4	12	TGTGCCAGCAGTTTAAAGATCTACGAGCAGTACTTC	CASSLKIYEQYF
TRBJ2-2	TRBD1	NA	TRBV7-9	16	TGTGCCAGCAGCTTAGACATGACAGGGATCGGCGGGGAGCTGTTTTTT	CASSLDMTGIGGELFF
TRBJ2-1	TRBD2	once	TRBV5-1	15	TGCGCCAGCAGCTTAGACCTAGCGGGGGGGAATGAGCAGTTCTTC	CASSLDLAGGNEQFF
TRBJ2-3	TRBD1	few	TRBV6-1	16	TGTGCCAGCAGGCGAACGGACAGGACTTTCACAGATACGCAGTATTTT	CASRRTDRTFTDTQYF
TRBJ1-1	NA	many	TRBV6-1	12	TGTGCCAGCAACAAGGGAAGCACTGAAGCTTTCTTT	CASNKGSTEAFF
TRBJ2-7	NA	NA	TRBV27	15	TGTGCCAGCAGTCCCGTTATGAGCCTCTCCTACGAGCAGTACTTC	CASSPVMSLSYEQYF
TRBJ2-3	TRBD2	NA	TRBV4-3	17	TGCGCCAGCAGCCAAGGACCGGGACTAGCGGTCACAGATACGCAGTATTTT	CASSQGPGLAVTDTQYF
TRBJ2-5	NA	few	TRBV18	14	TGTGCCAGCTCACCTACCTGGGGGCCGGAGACCCAGTACTTC	CASSPTWGPETQYF
TRBJ1-4	TRBD1	few	TRBV28	14	TGTGCCAGCAGCCCTGACAGGGGGCCCTGGAAACTGTTTTTT	CASSPDRGPWKLFF
TRBJ2-5	NA	NA	TRBV7-9	17	TGTGCCAGCGAGGACCTTTGTCGGGTCCCACGGGAAGAGACCCAGTACTTC	CASEDLCRVPREETQYF
TRBJ2-5	NA	few	TRBV29-1	14	TGCAGCGTCGGGGAGACGGCGTACCAAGAGACCCAGTACTTC	CSVGETAYQETQYF
TRBJ2-7	NA	NA	TRBV5-5	16	TGTGCCAGCAGTTCTCGGCCCTTTCTCTTGCGGGACGAGCAGTACTTC	CASSSRPFLLRDEQYF
TRBJ2-5	TRBD2	NA	TRBV5-1	17	TGCGCCAGCAGCACGGGGCCCAGCGGGGGAAGAGGAGAGACCCAGTACTTC	CASSTGPSGGRGETQYF
TRBJ2-5	TRBD2	NA	TRBV18	16	TGTGCCAGCTCACCATTACTAGCGTTGCAAGGGGAGACCCAGTACTTC	CASSPLLALQGETQYF
TRBJ2-2	NA	NA	TRBV15	16	TGTGCCACCAGCAGGATCAAGGGCCCGAACACCGGGGAGCTGTTTTTT	CATSRIKGPNTGELFF
TRBJ1-1	NA	NA	TRBV5-4	13	TGTGCCAGCAGCTTGGTCGGGGGCTTTGAAGCTTTCTTT	CASSLVGGFEAFF
TRBJ2-3	TRBD2	NA	TRBV10-2	16	TGCGCCAGCAGTGTGGTGCCTAGCGGGTTTTCAGATACGCAGTATTTT	CASSVVPSGFSDTQYF
TRBJ2-2	TRBD2	NA	TRBV2	16	TGTGCCAGCAATATGAGGCGGGAGGGTAACACCGGGGAGCTGTTTTTT	CASNMRREGNTGELFF
TRBJ2-3	NA	few	TRBV6-1	13	TGTGCCAGCAGTAAGCGGGGCACAGATACGCAGTATTTT	CASSKRGTDTQYF
TRBJ2-1	NA	many	TRBV7-2	16	TGTGCCAGCAGCCCTTTCCGACAGATCAACTACAATGAGCAGTTCTTC	CASSPFRQINYNEQFF
TRBJ2-4	NA	few	TRBV28	17	TGTGCCAGCAGTTTAGGCATTCGGGGGCGCGGCGGAAACATTCAGTACTTC	CASSLGIRGRGGNIQYF
TRBJ1-1	NA	few	TRBV3-1	13	TGTGCCAGCAGCCAACAGGAATACTCGATCGCTTTCTTT	CASSQQEYSIAFF
TRBJ2-7	TRBD2	NA	TRBV4-3	15	TGCGCCAGCAGCCAAGGGACTAGCGGGTACTACGAGCAGTACTTC	CASSQGTSGYYEQYF
TRBJ1-5	NA	few	TRBV10-3	13	TGTGCCATCAGGGGAGAGGGCAATCAGCCCCAGCATTTT	CAIRGEGNQPQHF
TRBJ2-2	TRBD2	few	TRBV6-5	17	TGTGCCAGCAGTTTCTCCCCCGGGACTACCTCGGCCGGGGAGCTGTTTTTT	CASSFSPGTTSAGELFF
TRBJ2-1	NA	NA	TRBV7-7	17	TGTGCTAGCAGCGATTCCTTTCGGGGGTTCTCCTACAATGAGCAGTTCTTC	CASSDSFRGFSYNEQFF
TRBJ2-3	NA	many	TRBV5-1	15	TGCGCCAGCAGCTTGACTAGTAAGTGGGTGGATACGCAGTATTTT	CASSLTSKWVDTQYF
TRBJ2-5	TRBD2	NA	TRBV5-1	14	TGCGCCAGCAGCTTGACTAGCGGGAGGGAGACCCAGTACTTC	CASSLTSGRETQYF
TRBJ1-6	NA	NA	TRBV27	14	TGTGCCAGCAGCCGATCGGAGAGGAATTCACCCCTCCACTTT	CASSRSERNSPLHF
TRBJ1-6	NA	NA	TRBV5-1	14	TGCGCCAGCAGCTTGAATGAAGGGGTGCCACCCCTCCACTTT	CASSLNEGVPPLHF
TRBJ2-4	TRBD1	many	TRBV15	16	TGTGCCACCAGCAGAGACATAGGACAGGGGCAAAACATTCAGTACTTC	CATSRDIGQGQNIQYF
TRBJ2-4	NA	few	TRBV13	15	TGTGCCAGCAGCCCACACGGGCGGGGAAAAAACATTCAGTACTTC	CASSPHGRGKNIQYF
TRBJ1-1	NA	few	TRBV20-1	15	TGCAGTGCTAGTCTTCGGGGAGGGCGTCACACTGAAGCTTTCTTT	CSASLRGGRHTEAFF
TRBJ2-7	NA	NA	TRBV27	15	TGTGCCAGCAACCCCCTCTCTAAATGGGTCTACGAGCAGTACTTC	CASNPLSKWVYEQYF
TRBJ2-5	TRBD1	NA	TRBV28	16	TGTGCCAGCAGTTCAATCGCTGGACAGGGGAAAGAGACCCAGTACTTC	CASSSIAGQGKETQYF
TRBJ1-6	NA	once	TRBV6-2/TRBV6-3	14	TGTGCCAGCAGTCTCCTCGCCAGGGCTTCACCCCTCCACTTT	CASSLLARASPLHF
TRBJ2-5	NA	few	TRBV4-2	14	TGTGCCAGCAGCCACTCAGGGGAGGGAAAGACCCAGTACTTC	CASSHSGEGKTQYF
TRBJ2-7	NA	NA	TRBV19	10	TGTGCCAGTAGTATGCGTGAGCAGTACTTC	CASSMREQYF
TRBJ2-3	TRBD2	few	TRBV5-1	15	TGCGCCAGCAGTCGGGGGGGTCAGGGCACAGATACGCAGTATTTT	CASSRGGQGTDTQYF